The 32 T cell receptor beta chains in this list originate from one sample, sequenced in a study of radiotherapy plus CTLA-4 blockade in lung cancer. The assay was immunoSEQ multiplex PCR, and TCRdb's table has in-frame clones only and misses some. The sample lists more than 95,000 clones, about four fifths seen once, with 4.5% to 6.5% in the top ten. This material consisted of peripheral blood, taken from a patient treated with radiotherapy plus ipilimumab. These receptors all come from a human donor with non-small cell lung cancer who had a partial response to radiotherapy plus ipilimumab.

This chain uses TRBV6-1 with TRBJ2-4; a weak D match, TRBD1 (6 bases). This CDR3 has 14 residues. V was pared by 3 bases and J by 2 bases, with 8 bases between. CDR1 and CDR2 (germline): MNHNS, SASEGT. The CDR3 sequence is CASSEGTTKNIQYF. CDR3 bases: TGTGCCAGCAGTGAGGGGACAACCAAAAACATTCAGTACTTC.

The chain links TRBV28 to TRBJ1-4, with 11 positions matching TRBD1. The junction had 6 bases not matched to a gene; V was cut back by 8 bases and J by 1 base. The CDR3 is made up of 16 amino acids. The germline gives CDR1 MDHEN, CDR2 SYDVKM. The DNA for the CDR3 is TGTGCCAGCTTCGGGGACAGGGGGAGAACTAATGAAAAACTGTTTTTT. Amino acid sequence: CASFGDRGRTNEKLFF.

This chain connects TRBV5-1 to TRBJ2-7, with 7 bases that match TRBD1. Germline CDR1 reads SGHRS; CDR2 reads YFSETQ. This CDR3 has 15 amino acids. With 3 bases clipped from V and 5 bases from J, the junction kept 11 bases outside the gene matches. The CDR3 spells CASSSRQGINHEQYF. The CDR3 DNA follows: TGCGCCAGCAGCTCCCGACAGGGTATCAACCACGAGCAGTACTTC.

The V gene is TRBV10-3, the J gene TRBJ1-6; D is ambiguous. Germline CDR1 and CDR2: ENHRY and SYGVKD. Trimming removed 7 bases from V and 8 bases from J, with 18 bases in between. This CDR3 spans 15 amino acids. The chain's CDR3 is CAITSGGRGDSPLHF. The CDR3 nucleotides read TGTGCCATCACGAGTGGCGGCAGAGGTGATTCACCCCTCCACTTT.

The V gene is TRBV7-8, the J gene TRBJ2-7, with 10 bases identical to TRBD2. This CDR3 contains 14 residues. J gave up 2 bases and V 6 bases, and 4 bases lay outside the gene matches. CDR1 and CDR2 from the germline V gene are SGHVS and FQNEAQ. The CDR3 loop is CASSLAGEAYEQYF. The CDR3 DNA reads TGTGCCAGCAGTCTAGCGGGAGAGGCCTACGAGCAGTACTTC.

This chain links TRBV6-5 with TRBJ2-3; D is perhaps TRBD1 (5 bases). The V gene's germline CDR1 is MNHEY and CDR2 SVGAGI. V lost 7 bases and J 1 base, leaving 12 bases between the germline ends. This CDR3 comprises 14 residues. The DNA of the CDR3 is TGTGCCAGCAACAAGCTAGGGGGCACAGATACGCAGTATTTT. Its protein is CASNKLGGTDTQYF.

J is TRBJ2-3 and V is TRBV7-2; D possibly corresponds to TRBD1 (6 bases). Germline-derived CDR1 and CDR2 are SGHTA and FQGNSA. The CDR3 is made up of 14 amino acids. Trimming cost V 3 bases and J 2 bases, with 9 bases left between them. The DNA for the CDR3 is TGTGCCAGCAGCTTGGACAGTTACACAGATACGCAGTATTTT. This encodes CASSLDSYTDTQYF.

In its sample, this clone was seen once. The V gene is TRBV11-3, the J gene TRBJ2-1, with D unclear. Germline V gene lookup returns CDR1 SGHNT and CDR2 YENEEA. V was shortened by 0 bases and J by 13 bases, with 16 bases between the two germline ends. The length of the CDR3 is 14 residues. CDR3 sequence reads: CASSLDSGRTPQFF. The CDR3 DNA is TGTGCCAGCAGCTTAGATTCGGGTCGAACACCCCAGTTCTTC.

The gene calls are TRBV5-4 and TRBJ1-1; 7 bases are shared with TRBD1. CDR3 length: 15 residues. Germline CDR1 SGHNT, CDR2 YYREEE (reference sequence). Trimming took 2 bases from V and 1 from J; bases not matched to a gene: 5. The CDR3 protein is CASSFGQERNTEAFF. The CDR3 nucleotides are TGTGCCAGCAGCTTTGGACAGGAGCGGAACACTGAAGCTTTCTTT.

This chain uses TRBV19 with TRBJ1-2; D gene unclear. This CDR3 spans 12 amino acids. The germline V gene encodes CDR1 LNHDA and CDR2 SQIVND (reference sequence). Trimming removed 4 bases at V and 6 bases at J, with 9 bases between. CDR3 sequence reads: CASSRATDGYTF. The CDR3 DNA is TGTGCCAGTAGTAGGGCAACGGATGGCTACACCTTC.

This sequence joins TRBV6-1 and TRBJ1-1; 11 bases fit TRBD1. The length of the CDR3 is 16 residues. With V trimmed by 2 bases and J by 3 bases, 5 bases remained unmatched. Germline V gene data show CDR1 as MNHNS and CDR2 as SASEGT. The CDR3 DNA reads TGTGCCAGCAGTGAACTACCGGGACAGGGGGACACTGAAGCTTTCTTT. It translates to CASSELPGQGDTEAFF.

This clone was detected once. The rearrangement links TRBV30 to TRBJ2-7, with D maybe TRBD1 (7 bases). Germline V gene sequence: CDR1 GTSNPN, CDR2 SVGIG (reference sequence). CDR3 length: 12 amino acids. V was pared by 0 bases and J by 12 bases, with 15 bases between. The CDR3 nucleotides are TGTGCCTGGAGTGTACGCGGGGACAGCAGGTACTTC. Protein product: CAWSVRGDSRYF.

The genes are TRBV5-1 and TRBJ2-7, with 7 bases aligning to TRBD1. The CDR3 consists of 13 residues. In germline, CDR1 is SGHRS, CDR2 YFSETQ. J gave up 6 bases and V 0 bases, and 3 bases lay outside the gene matches. Here the CDR3 reads CASSLGSGGEQYF. CDR3 DNA: TGCGCCAGCAGCTTGGGGTCAGGGGGCGAGCAGTACTTC. Drawing the rest from reference TRBV5-1 and TRBJ2-7, the complete variable domain is KAGVTQTPRYLIKTRGQQVTLSCSPISGHRSVSWYQQTPGQGLQFLFEYFSETQRNKGNFPGRFSGRQFSNSRSEMNVSTLELGDSALYLCASSLGSGGEQYFGPGTRLTVT.

This clone was recorded a few times. This chain joins TRBV5-1 and TRBJ1-3, with D possibly being TRBD1 (5 bases). Germline V lookup: CDR1 SGHRS, CDR2 YFSETQ. This CDR3 spans 15 amino acids. Deletions cut 1 base from V and 0 bases from J, with 8 bases between. The DNA for the CDR3 is TGCGCCAGCAGCTTGTCGGGGGACTCTGGAAACACCATATATTTT. Translated: CASSLSGDSGNTIYF.

This clone was detected once. V gene TRBV28 combines with J gene TRBJ2-1, with a tentative D call TRBD1 (5 bases). CDR1 MDHEN and CDR2 SYDVKM come from the germline V gene. The CDR3 spans 14 residues. V lost 5 bases, J lost 7 bases, and 15 bases lay in between. CDR3 sequence (DNA): TGTGCCAGCAGTGTCTCGCCAGGGCGGAATGAGCAGTTCTTC. Its protein product is CASSVSPGRNEQFF.

The chain joins TRBV7-2 to TRBJ2-6; unclear D gene. Trimming shortened V by 5 bases and J by 2 bases, and 16 bases separated the two germline ends. The CDR3 consists of 17 residues. From germline, CDR1 is SGHTA and CDR2 FQGNSA. CDR3 bases: TGTGCCAGCAGCCAGGCCGTTTTTTGGGCTGGGGCCAACGTCCTGACTTTC. Residues: CASSQAVFWAGANVLTF.

V and J are TRBV5-8 and TRBJ2-3; 10 bases agree with TRBD2. The J segment lost 5 bases and the V segment lost 1 base, leaving 10 bases of the junction unmatched. Germline values: CDR1 SGHTS, CDR2 YDEGEE. The CDR3 has 17 amino acids. CDR3 residues: CASSLILSSGSEDTQYF. Written as DNA, the CDR3 is TGTGCCAGCAGCTTGATTCTCTCTAGCGGGAGTGAAGATACGCAGTATTTT.

The V and J genes are TRBV27 and TRBJ1-1, with TRBD1 matching 9 bases. Trimming removed 2 bases from V and 6 bases from J; junction bases left unmatched: 7. The length of the CDR3 is 15 residues. Germline values: CDR1 MNHEY, CDR2 SMNVEV (reference sequence). CDR3 sequence (DNA): TGTGCCAGCAGTTTAGCCGGGACAGGGAGGGCTGAAGCTTTCTTT. Translation gives CASSLAGTGRAEAFF.

This clone has more than one count but fewer than ten. J is TRBJ1-4 and V is TRBV18, with 9 bases fitting TRBD1. Germline CDR1 reads KGHSH; CDR2 reads LQKENI. Trimming took 6 bases from V and 11 from J; bases not matched to a gene: 13. There are 15 residues in the CDR3. The CDR3 nucleotides are TGTGCCAGCTCGGCCGGACAGGGGAGTGGCGAGAAACTGTTTTTT. Residues: CASSAGQGSGEKLFF.

The chain recombines TRBV5-1 with TRBJ2-6, with D perhaps matching TRBD2 (5 bases). V lost 0 bases, J lost 0 bases, and 13 bases lay in between. Germline loops: CDR1 SGHRS, CDR2 YFSETQ. This CDR3 comprises 18 residues. The CDR3 here is CASSLALVGVSGANVLTF. CDR3 sequence (DNA): TGCGCCAGCAGCTTGGCCTTGGTCGGGGTCTCTGGGGCCAACGTCCTGACTTTC.

The rearrangement uses TRBV30 and TRBJ2-7, with a weak D call TRBD2 (5 bases). CDR3 length: 13 residues. V dropped 1 base and J dropped 7 bases, with 14 bases sitting between them. Germline assignment: CDR1 GTSNPN and CDR2 SVGIG (reference sequence). CDR3 residues: CAWSGARTGEQYV. CDR3 coding DNA: TGTGCCTGGAGTGGGGCTAGGACGGGGGAGCAGTACGTC.

V is TRBV27 and J is TRBJ1-2, with D tentatively TRBD1 (5 bases). The CDR3 length is 13 residues. Trimming took off 3 bases at V and 8 bases at J, with 13 bases between the two ends. Germline loops: CDR1 MNHEY, CDR2 SMNVEV (reference sequence). DNA of the CDR3: TGTGCCAGCAGTTTCCCGGGGGGGGAGGGCTACACCTTC. This gives the protein CASSFPGGEGYTF.

This clone was seen once. This chain uses TRBV4-2 with TRBJ1-5, with 9 bases that match TRBD1. CDR1 LGHNA and CDR2 YNFKEQ come from the germline V gene. Trimming took 3 bases from V and 1 from J; bases not matched to a gene: 4. The CDR3 spans 16 residues. In nucleotides, the CDR3 is TGTGCCAGCAGCCATGAACAGGGGGCCAGCAATCAGCCCCAGCATTTT. It encodes CASSHEQGASNQPQHF.

The chain combines TRBV6-4 with TRBJ2-1; 11 bases align to TRBD2. Germline CDR1 is MRHNA and CDR2 is SNTAGT. Losses at the gene ends were 4 bases for V and 4 bases for J; bases not matched to a gene: 6. The CDR3 consists of 16 residues. CDR3 in amino acids: CASSVLAGVQYNEQFF. The CDR3 nucleotides are TGTGCCAGCAGTGTACTAGCGGGAGTTCAATACAATGAGCAGTTCTTC.

Points on this clone: The junction differs from germline at one of its ends, possibly a read error. The chain is built from TRBV7-2 and TRBJ2-3, with 10 nucleotides matching TRBD2. The CDR3 contains 17 residues. Germline values: CDR1 SGHTA, CDR2 FQGNSA. The CDR3 sequence: CASSPRLSSGGTATQYF. CDR3 bases: TGTGCCAGCAGCCCGCGACTGTCTAGCGGGGGTACAGCTACGCAGTATTTT.

This clone was seen a handful of times. This rearrangement joins TRBV19 to TRBJ1-5, with 10 bases matching TRBD1. This CDR3 spans 14 amino acids. J lost 6 bases, V lost 6 bases, and 5 bases had no gene match. Germline V gene lookup returns CDR1 LNHDA and CDR2 SQIVND (reference sequence). Written as DNA, the CDR3 is TGTGCCAGTAGACCGACAGGGGGCGGTCAGCCCCAGCATTTT. Encoded protein: CASRPTGGGQPQHF.

This clone was counted a single time. The chain couples TRBV29-1 to TRBJ1-1; D perhaps matches TRBD1 (6 bases). The CDR3 extends over 15 amino acids. Deletions cut 3 bases from V and 0 bases from J, with 14 bases between. Germline CDR1 reads SQVTM; CDR2 reads ANQGSEA. DNA of the CDR3: TGCAGCGTTGATATAGGACAGACGATGAACACTGAAGCTTTCTTT. Translation: CSVDIGQTMNTEAFF.

Here the CDR3 reads CASSAQGSAYNEQFF. CDR3 bases: TGTGCCAGCAGCGCACAGGGATCGGCCTACAATGAGCAGTTCTTC. The chain links TRBV2 to TRBJ2-1, with a possible D match to TRBD1 (6 bases). Trimming left V 6 bases short and J 2 bases short, with 14 bases between. CDR1 SNHLY and CDR2 FYNNEI come from the germline V gene. This CDR3 is built from 15 residues.

J is TRBJ1-1 and V is TRBV28; D perhaps matches TRBD1 (6 bases). Trimming took 7 bases from V and 11 from J, leaving 14 bases between them. CDR1 and CDR2 (germline): MDHEN, SYDVKM. The CDR3 runs to 11 residues. CDR3 DNA sequence: TGTGCCAGCACCCTATACAGGGAGGCTTTCTTT. Its protein is CASTLYREAFF.

The chain recombines TRBV30 with TRBJ1-6; the match to TRBD1 covers 8 bases. Germline-derived CDR1 and CDR2 are GTSNPN and SVGIG (reference sequence). After removal of 7 bases from V and 8 bases from J, the junction contained 7 bases not matched to a gene. There are 13 residues in the CDR3. The CDR3 sequence: CASRGQGDSPLHF. DNA for the CDR3: TGTGCCTCCAGGGGGCAAGGTGATTCACCCCTCCACTTT. The whole variable domain, filled in from reference TRBV30 and TRBJ1-6, reads SQTIHQWPATLVQPVGSPLSLECTVEGTSNPNLYWYRQAAGRGLQLLFYSVGIGQISSEVPQNLSASRPQDRQFILSSKKLLLSDSGFYLCASRGQGDSPLHFGNGTRLTVT.

This clone came up once. The rearrangement uses TRBV15 and TRBJ2-7; 7 positions match TRBD2. J was trimmed by 3 bases and V by 2 bases; bases with no gene match: 10. Germline values: CDR1 LNHNV, CDR2 YYDKDF (reference sequence). This CDR3 has 16 residues. The CDR3 DNA reads as TGTGCCACCAGCAGAATGGGAGGGACGGTGGGCTACGAGCAGTACTTC. It is translated as CATSRMGGTVGYEQYF.

The chain couples TRBV2 to TRBJ1-4, with TRBD1 matching 7 bases. V shed 5 bases, J shed 8 bases, and the junction held 8 bases outside the gene matches. This CDR3 is built from 14 residues. CDR1 is SNHLY, CDR2 FYNNEI, per germline. The CDR3 reads CASSSNRGGEKLFF. The CDR3, as DNA: TGTGCCAGCAGTTCGAACAGGGGAGGAGAAAAACTGTTTTTT.